This TCR beta chain is from a study of blood T cell repertoires in COVID-19. Authors' methods: Estimation of nucleated cell counts was performed using reference gene primer amplification. Clones were sequenced by immunoSEQ multiplex PCR, and TCRdb holds only the in-frame ones, with some missing. V and J calls and clone size follow that table, whereas D and trimming were derived from the DNA. The repertoire holds approximately 290,000 clones, roughly nine tenths seen once, with approximately 2% in the top ten. This CDR3 region has 17 residues. Losses at the gene ends were 5 bases for V and 4 bases for J; bases not matched to a gene: 11. Germline V lookup: CDR1 MNHEY, CDR2 SMNVEV (reference sequence).

This chain joins TRBV27 and TRBJ2-1, with 10 bases that match TRBD2. The TCR was taken from a woman between 25 and 40 years old with COVID-19, enrolled during active disease. The material sequenced was peripheral blood. CDR3 sequence (DNA): TGTGCCAGCAGTCCCCGTTGGAGCGGGAGGGCATACAATGAGCAGTTCTTC. Translating it yields CASSPRWSGRAYNEQFF.